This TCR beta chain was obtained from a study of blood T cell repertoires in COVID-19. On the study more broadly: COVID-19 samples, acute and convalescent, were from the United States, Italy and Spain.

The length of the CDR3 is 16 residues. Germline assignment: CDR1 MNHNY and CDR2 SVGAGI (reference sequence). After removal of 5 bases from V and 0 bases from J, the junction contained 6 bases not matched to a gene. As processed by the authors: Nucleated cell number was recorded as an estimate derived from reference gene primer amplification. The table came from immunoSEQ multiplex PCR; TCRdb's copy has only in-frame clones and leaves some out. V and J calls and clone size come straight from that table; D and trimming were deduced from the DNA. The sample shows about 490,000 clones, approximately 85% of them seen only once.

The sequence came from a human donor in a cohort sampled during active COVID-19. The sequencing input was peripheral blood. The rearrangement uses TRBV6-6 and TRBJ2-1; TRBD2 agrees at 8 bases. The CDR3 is CASSRSSGSSYNEQFF. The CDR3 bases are TGTGCCAGCAGTCGATCCAGCGGGAGCTCCTACAATGAGCAGTTCTTC.